Each of the 27 T cell receptor beta chains below was sequenced from the same sample in a study of cytomegalovirus exposure and HLA in healthy donors. The table came from immunoSEQ multiplex PCR; TCRdb's copy has only in-frame clones and leaves some out. The data hold about 98,000 clones, with around 88% observed a single time. The sequenced sample consisted of PBMCs. The receptor source for this set is a woman in her 30s in good health and CMV-seronegative.

The chain combines TRBV9 with TRBJ2-5; maybe TRBD2 (5 bases). This CDR3 is built from 12 residues. Germline loops: CDR1 SGDLS, CDR2 YYNGEE. The germline V and J ends were trimmed by 5 bases and 7 bases, with 12 bases remaining between them. CDR3 DNA sequence: TGTGCCAGCAGGTCCCTTGCGGGGACCCAGTACTTC. Residues: CASRSLAGTQYF.

The gene calls are TRBV2 and TRBJ2-1; D might be TRBD2 (6 bases). Trimming stripped 8 bases from V and 3 bases from J, with 17 bases between. This CDR3 is 15 amino acids long. The germline CDR1 and CDR2 sequences are SNHLY and FYNNEI. The DNA of the CDR3 is TGTGCCAGCTTCTGGGGTAGCGGCTACTACAATGAGCAGTTCTTC. This sequence encodes CASFWGSGYYNEQFF. The entire variable domain, with the rest obtained from reference TRBV2 and TRBJ2-1, is as follows: EPEVTQTPSHQVTQMGQEVILRCVPISNHLYFYWYRQILGQKVEFLVSFYNNEISEKSEIFDDQFSVERPDGSNFTLKIRSTKLEDSAMYFCASFWGSGYYNEQFFGPGTRLTVL.

V is TRBV19 and J is TRBJ1-2; TRBD1 aligns across 7 bases. CDR1 LNHDA and CDR2 SQIVND come from the germline V gene (reference sequence). The CDR3 totals 15 residues. Trimming at V came to 5 bases and at J to 1 base, leaving 7 bases not matched to a gene. Here the CDR3 DNA reads TGTGCCAGTAGTCTCAGACAGGGTCTTAACTATGGCTACACCTTC. It translates to CASSLRQGLNYGYTF.

The rearrangement links TRBV7-3 to TRBJ2-3; 8 positions agree with TRBD2. The CDR3 is made up of 17 amino acids. Germline lookup yields CDR1 SGHTA and CDR2 FQGTGA. V lost 6 bases, J lost 5 bases, and 16 bases stayed unmatched. The CDR3 DNA is TGTGCCAGCAGTCAAAGTCCCCCCGGGGGGGCTAGAGATACGCAGTATTTT. This codes for CASSQSPPGGARDTQYF.

This chain links TRBV5-4 with TRBJ2-1, with 13 bases matching TRBD2. The length of the CDR3 is 18 residues. Germline CDR1 is SGHNT and CDR2 is YYREEE (reference sequence). V shed 4 bases, J shed 5 bases, and the junction held 12 bases outside the gene matches. For the CDR3, the DNA is TGTGCCAGCAGCAGACGGACTAGCGGGAGCGCTCGGAACAATGAGCAGTTCTTC. Its translation is CASSRRTSGSARNNEQFF.

A remark on this clone: Other DNA sequences in the same sample also yield this CDR3. The chain employs TRBV7-8 and TRBJ1-2; D perhaps matches TRBD1 (5 bases). V was clipped by 5 bases and J by 4 bases, with 11 bases between them. This CDR3 is built from 13 residues. Germline CDR1 and CDR2: SGHVS and FQNEAQ. The CDR3 region is CASSPQGTYGYTF. CDR3 nucleotide sequence: TGTGCCAGCAGCCCGCAGGGTACCTATGGCTACACCTTC.

The gene calls are TRBV10-2 and TRBJ1-1; maybe TRBD1 (5 bases). CDR3 length: 14 residues. From germline, CDR1 is WSHSY and CDR2 SAAADI. The V end lost 11 bases, the J end lost 1 base, and 17 bases lay between the germline ends. The CDR3 loop reads CASKGAQGNTEAFF. The CDR3 nucleotides read TGCGCCTCCAAAGGGGCGCAGGGGAACACTGAAGCTTTCTTT.

The chain links TRBV28 to TRBJ2-3, with D perhaps matching TRBD1 (6 bases). Per the germline V gene, CDR1 is MDHEN and CDR2 is SYDVKM. This CDR3 comprises 16 residues. The germline V and J ends were trimmed by 8 bases and 7 bases, with 25 bases remaining between them. The CDR3 loop reads CASFSRGTPAGNTQYF. The CDR3 region has the DNA TGTGCCAGCTTCTCGAGAGGGACACCCGCTGGGAATACGCAGTATTTT.

This chain connects TRBV2 to TRBJ1-2, with D possibly being TRBD1 (6 bases). The length of the CDR3 is 15 residues. Trimming removed 2 bases at V and 4 bases at J, with 14 bases between. CDR1 and CDR2 from the germline V gene are SNHLY and FYNNEI. The chain's CDR3 is CASSELRTAIYGYTF. The CDR3 DNA sequence: TGTGCCAGCAGTGAACTCCGGACAGCGATCTATGGCTACACCTTC.

J is TRBJ2-5 and V is TRBV28, with D uncertain. CDR1 is MDHEN and CDR2 is SYDVKM in the germline V gene. This CDR3 is built from 14 residues. Deletions cut 6 bases from V and 3 bases from J, with 14 bases between. The CDR3 loop reads CASRLPTREETQYF. The CDR3 DNA reads as TGTGCCAGCAGACTCCCCACCCGGGAAGAGACCCAGTACTTC.

The chain employs TRBV5-1 and TRBJ1-3, with TRBD1 as a possible D gene (5 bases). The CDR3 totals 15 residues. V dropped 3 bases and J dropped 5 bases, with 15 bases sitting between them. Germline lookup yields CDR1 SGHRS and CDR2 YFSETQ. CDR3 in amino acids: CASSSQAGSRNTIYF. In nucleotides, the CDR3 is TGCGCCAGCAGCTCCCAAGCAGGGTCTAGAAACACCATATATTTT.

The rearrangement links TRBV7-3 to TRBJ2-1; 8 bases are shared with TRBD1. The CDR3 loop spans 15 amino acids. Germline loops: CDR1 SGHTA, CDR2 FQGTGA. V lost 0 bases and J lost 6; bases outside the gene matches: 4. CDR3 coding DNA: TGTGCCAGCAGCTTAACCGGGACAGGTATCAATGAGCAGTTCTTC. Translating it yields CASSLTGTGINEQFF.

The rearrangement joins TRBV2 to TRBJ1-2; the match to TRBD1 covers 11 bases. CDR1 and CDR2 from the germline V gene are SNHLY and FYNNEI. J lost 8 bases, V lost 6 bases, and 5 bases had no gene match. This CDR3 contains 13 residues. Written as DNA, the CDR3 is TGTGCCAGCAGCACGGACAGGGGGCTCGGCTACACCTTC. Its translation is CASSTDRGLGYTF. The variable domain in full, with the rest retrieved from reference TRBV2 and TRBJ1-2, is EPEVTQTPSHQVTQMGQEVILRCVPISNHLYFYWYRQILGQKVEFLVSFYNNEISEKSEIFDDQFSVERPDGSNFTLKIRSTKLEDSAMYFCASSTDRGLGYTFGSGTRLTVV.

This chain joins TRBV9 and TRBJ2-5; 9 nucleotides line up with TRBD1. This CDR3 is 15 amino acids long. Germline lookup yields CDR1 SGDLS and CDR2 YYNGEE. Germline trimming cut 3 bases from V and 2 bases from J; bases unmatched to any gene: 5. The CDR3, as DNA: TGTGCCAGCAGCGACCGGGACAGGGAACAAGAGACCCAGTACTTC. Its translation: CASSDRDREQETQYF.

CDR3 DNA sequence: TGTGCCAGCAGTATTAACAGGGGGGTGGTCGATGGCTACACCTTC. Amino acid sequence: CASSINRGVVDGYTF. This sequence joins TRBV2 and TRBJ1-2; 8 bases agree with TRBD1. V lost 5 bases to trimming and J lost 6 bases; unmatched junction nucleotides: 11. Germline-derived CDR1 and CDR2 are SNHLY and FYNNEI. The CDR3 is 15 amino acids.

The V gene is TRBV2, the J gene TRBJ2-5; 8 bases line up with TRBD2. The V and J ends lost 4 bases and 5 bases, in that order; junction bases with no gene match: 6. The CDR3 is made up of 14 amino acids. Germline V gene sequence: CDR1 SNHLY, CDR2 FYNNEI. CDR3 coding DNA: TGTGCCAGCAGTGCCGGGGGGGTTGGTGAGACCCAGTACTTC. This gives the protein CASSAGGVGETQYF.

The gene calls are TRBV5-1 and TRBJ2-1; 9 nucleotides agree with TRBD1. Germline V gives CDR1 SGHRS, CDR2 YFSETQ. The CDR3 is 14 amino acids. The V and J ends lost 7 bases and 1 base, in that order; junction bases with no gene match: 3. The CDR3 DNA sequence: TGCGCCAGCCGGGACAGGGAATCCTACAATGAGCAGTTCTTC. This codes for CASRDRESYNEQFF.

The chain employs TRBV5-6 and TRBJ1-3; D gene ambiguous. This CDR3 has 14 residues. Between the trimmed V and J ends, which lost 4 bases and 4 bases, there was a span of 12 bases. The germline gives CDR1 SGHDT, CDR2 YYEEEE. CDR3 loop: CASSGSREGNTIYF. The DNA of the CDR3 is TGTGCCAGCAGCGGGAGTAGGGAGGGAAACACCATATATTTT. Based on the CDR3 plus reference TRBV5-6 and TRBJ1-3, the full variable domain is DAGVTQSPTHLIKTRGQQVTLRCSPKSGHDTVSWYQQALGQGPQFIFQYYEEEERQRGNFPDRFSGHQFPNYSSELNVNALLLGDSALYLCASSGSREGNTIYFGEGSWLTVV.

The gene calls are TRBV10-3 and TRBJ2-2, with 10 nucleotides matching TRBD1. The CDR3 covers 16 residues. The germline V gene encodes CDR1 ENHRY and CDR2 SYGVKD. Losses at the gene ends were 4 bases for V and 2 bases for J; bases not matched to a gene: 4. CDR3 in amino acids: CAISGGQGFNTGELFF. DNA for the CDR3: TGTGCCATCAGTGGGGGACAGGGGTTTAACACCGGGGAGCTGTTTTTT.

This sequence joins TRBV6-5 and TRBJ2-7, with D uncertain. The CDR3 covers 14 residues. Germline V gene sequence: CDR1 MNHEY, CDR2 SVGAGI. Deletions cut 7 bases from V and 6 bases from J, with 19 bases between. The CDR3 spells CASTSVQRTSEQYF. Here the CDR3 DNA reads TGTGCCAGCACATCGGTACAGAGAACCTCCGAGCAGTACTTC.

The chain couples TRBV7-9 to TRBJ2-4; TRBD2 might be the D (7 bases). Trimming removed 4 bases from V and 6 bases from J, with 10 bases in between. This CDR3 is 13 amino acids long. Germline CDR1 SEHNR, CDR2 FQNEAQ (reference sequence). CDR3 in DNA: TGTGCCAGCAGCTGGGAGGGGGTAAACATTCAGTACTTC. Protein: CASSWEGVNIQYF. Combining the CDR3 with reference TRBV7-9 and TRBJ2-4 gives the whole variable domain DTGVSQNPRHKITKRGQNVTFRCDPISEHNRLYWYRQTLGQGPEFLTYFQNEAQLEKSRLLSDRFSAERPKGSFSTLEIQRTEQGDSAMYLCASSWEGVNIQYFGAGTRLSVL.

The chain links TRBV5-1 to TRBJ1-2; perhaps TRBD1 as D (5 bases). Trimming removed 0 bases at V and 7 bases at J, with 16 bases between. CDR3 length: 15 amino acids. The germline gives CDR1 SGHRS, CDR2 YFSETQ. CDR3 nucleotides: TGCGCCAGCAGCTTGGTGGGTTCAGGGCTCACTGGCTACACCTTC. It specifies CASSLVGSGLTGYTF.

The V gene is TRBV7-9, the J gene TRBJ2-3; D is ambiguous. The CDR3 loop spans 14 amino acids. V gave up 3 bases and J gave up 3 bases, with 10 bases separating them. CDR1 and CDR2 from the germline V gene are SEHNR and FQNEAQ (reference sequence). CDR3 amino acids: CASSFGSGTDTQYF. The CDR3 nucleotides are TGTGCCAGCAGCTTTGGGTCAGGTACAGATACGCAGTATTTT.

V and J are TRBV7-2 and TRBJ1-3, with D maybe TRBD1 (5 bases). With 5 bases removed from V and 0 bases from J, the gap between germline ends came to 14 bases. CDR3 length: 16 residues. Germline V gene lookup returns CDR1 SGHTA and CDR2 FQGNSA. The CDR3 spells CASSRQFIGSGNTIYF. CDR3 coding DNA: TGTGCCAGCAGCCGACAGTTTATAGGCTCTGGAAACACCATATATTTT.

The J gene is TRBJ1-2, the V gene TRBV7-3; no reliable D call. V lost 1 base and J lost 5, with 8 bases in between. The CDR3 consists of 13 residues. Germline CDR1 reads SGHTA; CDR2 reads FQGTGA. The CDR3 here is CASSLNPGYGYTF. As DNA, the CDR3 is TGTGCCAGCAGCTTAAACCCAGGTTATGGCTACACCTTC.

The rearrangement joins TRBV5-1 to TRBJ2-7, with 11 nucleotides matching TRBD1. CDR1 SGHRS and CDR2 YFSETQ come from the germline V gene. J was trimmed by 0 bases and V by 2 bases; bases with no gene match: 10. CDR3 length: 18 residues. CDR3 coding DNA: TGCGCCAGCAGCTTACCCGGGACAGGGGGTTCAAGCTCCTACGAGCAGTACTTC. It is translated as CASSLPGTGGSSSYEQYF.

The table lists this clone with a few counts. The rearrangement joins TRBV5-1 to TRBJ2-7, with TRBD1 identical over 7 bases. Trimming cost V 1 base and J 2 bases; bases outside gene matches: 3. Germline loops: CDR1 SGHRS, CDR2 YFSETQ. This CDR3 is 14 amino acids long. The CDR3 DNA reads TGCGCCAGCAGCTTGCGAACAGGGGCCTACGAGCAGTACTTC. Amino acid sequence: CASSLRTGAYEQYF.